This entry concerns a single T cell receptor beta chain. The antigen remains undetermined. V dropped 1 base and J dropped 7 bases, with 13 bases sitting between them. This CDR3 region has 14 residues. Germline V gene sequence: CDR1 SNHLY, CDR2 FYNNEI. These data come from a study of blood T cells in healthy people across ages. Findings of the study overall: Strong correlation was found linking TCR beta diversity to naive T cell percentage. More naive CD4+ cells and higher diversity were found in long-lived than in aged donors.

In terms of origin and age, donors were healthy Caucasian individuals from Russia aged roughly 6 to 100. A minimum of 5.5 micrograms of total RNA was extracted per sample. A second roughly 6 to 11 cycle PCR used barcoded and J-beta primers. TCRdb redid the calling of the 5' RACE reads with MiXCR, one entry per CDR3 protein. The table has around 850,000 distinct CDR3 sequences, around 34% seen once. Material: blood. The rearrangement joins TRBV2 to TRBJ1-2, with D hard to call. This clonotype originated in a young man in good health. CDR3 loop: CASSEVSRWTGYTF. The CDR3 DNA reads TGTGCCAGCAGTGAAGTGTCAAGGTGGACTGGCTACACCTTC.